The 25 T cell receptor beta chains below come from one sample, sequenced in a study of regulatory T cells in long-lasting Graves disease (dated by TCRdb to about 2021). The method was multiplex PCR. The reads were generated on an Illumina HiSeq 4000. To build TCR beta libraries, CDR3 regions were amplified by Arm-PCR using iRepertoire HTBI primers. In-frame beta chains were kept once TCRdb had trimmed the public reads at Q25 with fastp and called clones with MiXCR. For every CDR3 protein sequence, its rows merge into one entry that carries the most common genes and DNA. This sample comprises around 430,000 distinct CDR3 sequences, around a fifth of them detected only once. Jointly, the top ten make up under 15% of the sample. This specimen's time point label, interpreted: persistent/refractory GD, antithyroid drugs over 5 years with positive TRAb. For both TCR sequencing and RNA sequencing, RNA was extracted from PBMCs in TRIzol.

Sequencing was performed on peripheral blood mononuclear cells (PBMCs), taken when the disease was refractory, from a patient treated with antithyroid drugs. These receptors came from a female donor with Graves disease.

This clonotype was observed many times. The rearrangement uses TRBV6-5 and TRBJ2-2; TRBD2 matches at 7 bases. The V segment lost 4 bases and the J segment 9 bases; nucleotides outside the gene matches: 8. The CDR3 totals 14 residues. Per germline, CDR1 MNHEY and CDR2 SVGAGI. CDR3 in DNA: TGTGCCAGCAGTTTGGGGGGGTCGTTGAGGGAGCTGTTTTTT. It translates to CASSLGGSLRELFF.

This clonotype was counted a few times. The J gene is TRBJ2-7, the V gene TRBV3-1, with a possible D match to TRBD1 (5 bases). The CDR3 sequence is 14 residues long. V lost 4 bases, J lost 1 base, and 11 bases lay in between. Per germline, CDR1 LGHDT and CDR2 YNNKEL (reference sequence). The CDR3 here is CASSPTAGSYEQYF. The CDR3 DNA follows: TGTGCCAGCAGCCCGACGGCAGGGTCCTACGAGCAGTACTTC.

The chain has TRBV10-3 and TRBJ1-6; no reliable D call. The CDR3 consists of 15 residues. V was trimmed by 10 bases and J by 5 bases, leaving 18 bases between them. Germline CDR1 is ENHRY and CDR2 is SYGVKD. CDR3 DNA: TGTGCCACCACCTCGCAGGACCGTGATAATTCACCCCTCCACTTT. This codes for CATTSQDRDNSPLHF.

In this sample, this clonotype turned up many times. This sequence joins TRBV28 and TRBJ1-5; D call uncertain. This CDR3 is 14 amino acids long. Deletions cut 3 bases from V and 4 bases from J, with 10 bases between. In germline, CDR1 is MDHEN, CDR2 SYDVKM. CDR3 sequence: CASSLGPENQPQHF. The CDR3 DNA reads TGTGCCAGCAGTTTGGGCCCTGAGAATCAGCCCCAGCATTTT.

This clonotype has just a few counts. The chain is built from TRBV6-2 or TRBV6-3 and TRBJ2-1; possibly TRBD2 for D (6 bases). Germline values: CDR1 MNHEY, CDR2 SVGEGT. Trimming stripped 6 bases from V and 2 bases from J, with 20 bases between. This CDR3 region has 17 residues. In DNA, the CDR3 is TGTGCCAGCAGCTTACCTGGACTAACTACCCCCTACAATGAGCAGTTCTTC. Residues: CASSLPGLTTPYNEQFF.

This clonotype was seen at least ten times. The chain employs TRBV28 and TRBJ2-5; D is perhaps TRBD1 (5 bases). The V gene lost 5 bases and the J gene lost 7 bases, with 14 bases spanning the gap. CDR3 length: 13 residues. Germline V lookup: CDR1 MDHEN, CDR2 SYDVKM. In DNA, the CDR3 is TGTGCCAGCAGTCTCGTACAGGTCGGGACCCAGTACTTC. Amino acid sequence: CASSLVQVGTQYF. The full variable domain, rest sourced from reference TRBV28 and TRBJ2-5, is DVKVTQSSRYLVKRTGEKVFLECVQDMDHENMFWYRQDPGLGLRLIYFSYDVKMKEKGDIPEGYSVSREKKERFSLILESASTNQTSMYLCASSLVQVGTQYFGPGTRLLVL.

This clonotype appeared a single time. J is TRBJ2-7 and V is TRBV19; the match to TRBD1 covers 8 bases. Germline V gene data show CDR1 as LNHDA and CDR2 as SQIVND (reference sequence). V lost 10 bases to trimming and J lost 6 bases; unmatched junction nucleotides: 11. This CDR3 is built from 13 residues. The CDR3: CATRTGYGREQYF. DNA of the CDR3: TGTGCCACCCGGACAGGGTACGGGCGCGAGCAGTACTTC.

The CDR3 is CASSLWTAVGELFF. CDR3 bases: TGTGCCAGCAGCCTCTGGACAGCGGTCGGGGAGCTGTTTTTT. V gene TRBV12-3 or TRBV12-4 combines with J gene TRBJ2-2; D may be TRBD1 (6 bases). The CDR3 runs 14 residues. V lost 6 bases, J lost 7 bases, and 15 bases lay in between.

The chain is built from TRBV6-1 and TRBJ2-2, with D perhaps matching TRBD2 (6 bases). V was shortened by 10 bases and J by 1 base, with 16 bases between the two germline ends. This CDR3 contains 15 residues. In germline, CDR1 is MNHNS, CDR2 SASEGT. The CDR3 loop is CAILGGRENTGELFF. In nucleotides, the CDR3 is TGTGCCATCTTGGGGGGACGGGAGAACACCGGGGAGCTGTTTTTT.

This clonotype was found a few times. The V call is TRBV7-9, the J call TRBJ1-5, with TRBD1 matching over 8 bases. The CDR3 contains 15 residues. V lost 5 bases, J lost 5 bases, and 8 bases stayed unmatched. Germline V gene data show CDR1 as SEHNR and CDR2 as FQNEAQ (reference sequence). CDR3: CASSRGQVNYQPQHF. The CDR3 DNA follows: TGTGCCAGCAGCAGGGGACAGGTGAATTATCAGCCCCAGCATTTT.

In regard to this clonotype: Since a much larger clone is just one base distant, this may be a read error. The chain joins TRBV13 to TRBJ1-4, with D tentatively TRBD1 (6 bases). This CDR3 spans 13 amino acids. Germline V gene data show CDR1 as PRHDT and CDR2 as FYEKMQ (reference sequence). The V end lost 5 bases, the J end lost 7 bases, and 11 bases lay between the germline ends. Here the CDR3 reads CASSPTQGEKLFF. The CDR3 coding sequence is TGTGCCAGCAGCCCCACACAGGGTGAAAAACTGTTTTTT. The variable domain in full, with the rest retrieved from reference TRBV13 and TRBJ1-4, is AAGVIQSPRHLIKEKRETATLKCYPIPRHDTVYWYQQGPGQDPQFLISFYEKMQSDKGSIPDRFSAQQFSDYHSELNMSSLELGDSALYFCASSPTQGEKLFFGSGTQLSVL.

This clonotype has only a few counts. A much larger clone differs by one base, so this may be a read error. In nucleotides, the CDR3 is TGTGCCGGCAGCCAAGATCCGGGCACTGAAGCTTTCTTT. Translated: CAGSQDPGTEAFF. The chain joins TRBV3-1 to TRBJ1-1; no reliable D call. The CDR3 runs to 13 residues. The germline V gene has CDR1 LGHDT and CDR2 YNNKEL (reference sequence).

This clonotype was detected many times. The rearrangement links TRBV20-1 to TRBJ2-7; either TRBD1 or TRBD2 may supply D (6 bases each). The CDR3 runs 15 residues. V was cut by 8 bases and J by 4 bases, with 24 bases left in between. Germline loops: CDR1 DFQATT, CDR2 SNEGSKA (reference sequence). CDR3 loop: CSPLGEAQGRYEQYF. For the CDR3, the DNA is TGCAGTCCCTTAGGGGAGGCCCAGGGGCGGTACGAGCAGTACTTC.

This clonotype was detected a few times. This chain uses TRBV27 with TRBJ1-5, with D perhaps matching TRBD1 (5 bases). Germline lookup yields CDR1 MNHEY and CDR2 SMNVEV (reference sequence). The CDR3 extends over 14 amino acids. V lost 6 bases and J 4 bases, leaving 13 bases between the germline ends. The chain's CDR3 is CASSRGGVNQPQHF. For the CDR3, the DNA is TGTGCCAGCAGCCGGGGGGGGGTTAATCAGCCCCAGCATTTT.

This clonotype was picked up many times. This rearrangement joins TRBV7-2 to TRBJ2-5, with TRBD1 matching 7 bases. CDR1 and CDR2 from the germline V gene are SGHTA and FQGNSA. This CDR3 region has 14 residues. V gave up 5 bases and J gave up 1 base; unmatched junction bases: 4. CDR3 sequence (DNA): TGTGCCAGCAGCCCCGACAGGGTCCAAGAGACCCAGTACTTC. Its translation: CASSPDRVQETQYF.

As to this clonotype: An end of the junction differs from the germline gene, which may be a read error. The chain has TRBV7-7 and TRBJ2-7; D is uncertain. The CDR3 has 12 amino acids. Germline V gene data show CDR1 as SSHAT and CDR2 as FNYEAQ (reference sequence). CDR3 protein: CASSPGPNEQYF. CDR3 DNA: TGTGCTAGCAGCCCCGGACCCAACGAGCAGTACTTC.

This clonotype was found many times. This chain uses TRBV2 with TRBJ1-2, with D perhaps TRBD1 (5 bases). The CDR3 consists of 15 residues. CDR1 is SNHLY and CDR2 is FYNNEI in the germline V gene. Trimming took off 3 bases at V and 8 bases at J, with 19 bases between the two ends. DNA for the CDR3: TGTGCCAGCAGTGAGGTGCTTGGGGACCCTGGAGGCTACACCTTC. This translates into CASSEVLGDPGGYTF.

This clonotype was counted only a few times. V is TRBV5-1 and J is TRBJ2-7; D is perhaps TRBD2 (7 bases). Germline CDR1 reads SGHRS; CDR2 reads YFSETQ. There are 15 residues in the CDR3. The V end was cut by 0 bases, the J end by 1 base, with 11 bases between. The CDR3 here is CASSLGGGASYEQYF. For the CDR3, the DNA is TGCGCCAGCAGCTTGGGGGGGGGCGCGTCCTACGAGCAGTACTTC.

V usage is TRBV6-1 and J usage is TRBJ1-5; D is ambiguous. This CDR3 has 13 residues. V gave up 6 bases and J gave up 3 bases, with 9 bases separating them. Looked up from germline, CDR1 is MNHNS and CDR2 is SASEGT. The CDR3: CASSRAHNQPQHF. The CDR3 DNA reads TGTGCCAGCAGCCGGGCCCACAATCAGCCCCAGCATTTT.

A few counts support this clonotype. The rearrangement uses TRBV24-1 and TRBJ1-1; maybe TRBD1 (6 bases). Trimming removed 6 bases at V and 7 bases at J, with 17 bases between. The CDR3 contains 14 residues. From germline, CDR1 is KGHDR and CDR2 SFDVKD. The CDR3 protein is CATSSAGNRDEAFF. CDR3 nucleotides: TGTGCCACCAGTTCGGCGGGAAACAGGGATGAAGCTTTCTTT.

This rearrangement joins TRBV18 to TRBJ1-1; 8 nucleotides agree with TRBD1. Germline V lookup: CDR1 KGHSH, CDR2 LQKENI. The V and J ends lost 7 bases and 6 bases, in that order; junction bases with no gene match: 10. The CDR3 is 14 residues long. CDR3 in amino acids: CASLPTGARAEAFF. For the CDR3, the DNA is TGTGCCAGCTTACCGACAGGGGCGAGGGCTGAAGCTTTCTTT. The whole variable domain, remainder taken from reference TRBV18 and TRBJ1-1, is NAGVMQNPRHLVRRRGQEARLRCSPMKGHSHVYWYRQLPEEGLKFMVYLQKENIIDESGMPKERFSAEFPKEGPSILRIQQVVRGDSAAYFCASLPTGARAEAFFGQGTRLTVV.

This rearrangement joins TRBV29-1 to TRBJ2-7, with 7 nucleotides matching TRBD1. V lost 6 bases and J lost 3; bases outside the gene matches: 8. In germline, CDR1 is SQVTM, CDR2 ANQGSEA. The CDR3 runs 13 residues. As DNA, the CDR3 is TGCAGCGTCCCCGGACAGGCTATCTACGAGCAGTACTTC. It codes for CSVPGQAIYEQYF.

V usage is TRBV12-3 or TRBV12-4 and J usage is TRBJ2-7, with 7 bases that match TRBD1. CDR3 length: 13 residues. V gave up 6 bases and J gave up 7 bases; unmatched junction bases: 9. As DNA, the CDR3 is TGTGCCAGCAGGAGACAGGGAAGGGAAGAGCAGTACTTC. Its translation is CASRRQGREEQYF.

As regards this clonotype: Just one base apart from a much larger clone, this may be a read error. The chain has TRBV7-3 and TRBJ2-7; 10 bases align to TRBD2. Germline V gene data show CDR1 as SGHTA and CDR2 as FQGTGA. The trim removed 5 bases at V and 0 bases at J, leaving 4 bases unmatched. This CDR3 region has 15 residues. In DNA form, the CDR3 reads TGTGCCAGCAGCCCCGGGACTAGCGTCTCCTACGAGCAGTACTTC. Residues: CASSPGTSVSYEQYF.

This clonotype appeared a few times. The rearrangement joins TRBV29-1 to TRBJ2-7, with D possibly being TRBD1 (6 bases). Germline V gene lookup returns CDR1 SQVTM and CDR2 ANQGSEA. The V gene lost 6 bases and the J gene lost 2 bases, with 14 bases spanning the gap. This CDR3 spans 13 amino acids. The CDR3 coding sequence is TGCAGCGTAAAGAGCCGGGACACCTACGAGCAGTACTTC. Its protein product is CSVKSRDTYEQYF.